Listed below are T cell receptor beta chains from one sample, sequenced in a study of OX40 agonist ivuxolimab in advanced cancers. Sequenced by immunoSEQ multiplex PCR; TCRdb stores in-frame clones only, minus some. The sample contains 69,000 or so clones, roughly 84% of which appear only once. The source material was CD4+ or CD8+ T cells sorted from blood, sampled in a trial of the OX40 agonist ivuxolimab. The receptors originated from an adult with an advanced solid tumor such as melanoma, head and neck, liver or kidney cancer. CDR3s include the opening cysteine and the closing phenylalanine or tryptophan. D genes are given only for firm matches. Rows give clone size only sometimes, using once, few, many, or a class for an expanded clone.

>.|TRBV11-3|.|TRBJ2-3
TGTGCCAGCAGCGGTCCAGATACGCAGTATTTT
CASSGPDTQYF
>.|TRBV7-8|.|TRBJ2-6
TGTGCCAGCTGCCGGGAGAACTCTGGGGCCAACGTCCTGACTTTC
CASCRENSGANVLTF
>.|TRBV4-1|.|TRBJ1-5
TGCGCCAGCAGCCAAGAATGGAATCAGCCCCAGCATTTT
CASSQEWNQPQHF
>.|TRBV19|.|TRBJ1-2
TGTGCCAGTATCGACTCTCCCGGGATGAGCTATGGCTACACCTTC
CASIDSPGMSYGYTF
>.|TRBV10-3|.|TRBJ2-2
TGTGCCATCAGTGCCGTTATAGGGACGAACACCGGGGAGCTGTTTTTT
CAISAVIGTNTGELFF
>.|TRBV18|.|TRBJ1-4
TGTGCCAGCTCATTTCGGACGGGAAATGAAAAACTGTTTTTT
CASSFRTGNEKLFF
>few|TRBV13|TRBD2|TRBJ2-3
TGTGCCAGCAGCCGGGGACTAGACAGGCAGTATTTT
CASSRGLDRQYF
>few|TRBV9|.|TRBJ2-3
TGTGCCAGCAACAAACAGGGAGATACGCAGTATTTT
CASNKQGDTQYF
>.|TRBV5-4|.|TRBJ2-7
TGTGCCAGCAGCTTGGTCGACTCCTCCGGCGAGCAGTACTTC
CASSLVDSSGEQYF
>.|TRBV19|.|TRBJ2-1
TGTGCCAGTAGTATAGGAGAAGGGAACGAGCAGTTCTTC
CASSIGEGNEQFF